What follows are 27 T cell receptor beta chains derived from one specimen sequenced in a study of T cell responses to AZD1222 COVID-19 vaccine (dated by TCRdb to the early 2020s). This specimen's time point label, per the study, means: baseline before first vaccination. Receptor amplification or capture employed the immunoSEQ multiplex PCR assay. In its TCRdb copy, this immuneACCESS table keeps in-frame sequences only and misses some clones. Where compared with another copy, unresolved V genes explain less than half of these, and the others have no known cause. The sample contains roughly 150,000 clones, about 89% of them found a single time. The ten top clones hold 1.9% of the sample. Sequencing used peripheral blood, obtained on day 0 of AZD1222 vaccination. All receptors derive from an adult in good health.

In its sample, this clone was seen a few times. The V and J genes are TRBV24-1 and TRBJ1-3; no clear D gene. V was clipped by 5 bases and J by 0 bases, with 4 bases between them. The length of the CDR3 is 13 residues. Germline V CDR1 and CDR2: KGHDR, SFDVKD. The CDR3 is CATSVHSGNTIYF. CDR3 nucleotides: TGTGCCACCAGTGTCCACTCTGGAAACACCATATATTTT.

The gene calls are TRBV7-9 and TRBJ1-2, with D unresolved. Per germline, CDR1 SEHNR and CDR2 FQNEAQ (reference sequence). This CDR3 spans 15 amino acids. Trimming took 2 bases from V and 2 from J, leaving 12 bases between them. The CDR3 sequence: CASSLQADLNYGYTF. As DNA, the CDR3 is TGTGCCAGCAGCTTACAAGCGGATCTCAACTATGGCTACACCTTC.

The genes are TRBV11-3 and TRBJ2-7, with D perhaps TRBD2 (5 bases). The CDR3 contains 14 residues. V lost 5 bases, J lost 7 bases, and 18 bases lay in between. Germline V CDR1 and CDR2: SGHNT, YENEEA. The CDR3 loop is CASSRGSGQREQYF. DNA of the CDR3: TGTGCCAGCAGCAGAGGGAGCGGCCAGAGGGAGCAGTACTTC.

This rearrangement joins TRBV28 to TRBJ2-1, with 9 positions matching TRBD1. The CDR3 is 15 residues long. Trimming at V came to 10 bases and at J to 6 bases, leaving 13 bases not matched to a gene. Germline V lookup: CDR1 MDHEN, CDR2 SYDVKM. CDR3 in amino acids: CAILETGQGRNEQFF. For the CDR3, the DNA is TGTGCCATCCTGGAGACGGGACAGGGACGCAATGAGCAGTTCTTC.

The chain joins TRBV13 to TRBJ1-1; no clear D. This CDR3 contains 16 residues. Germline CDR1 PRHDT, CDR2 FYEKMQ (reference sequence). V dropped 5 bases and J dropped 1 base, with 17 bases sitting between them. As DNA, the CDR3 is TGTGCCAGCAGCCCGCAAGGCGGATCAGGGAACACTGAAGCTTTCTTT. Translating gives CASSPQGGSGNTEAFF.

V usage is TRBV28 and J usage is TRBJ1-2, with D unclear. Germline V gene lookup returns CDR1 MDHEN and CDR2 SYDVKM. The CDR3 totals 13 residues. V lost 5 bases and J lost 8, with 15 bases in between. The DNA of the CDR3 is TGTGCCAGCAGTCTACCCTCACAAAGCGGCTACACCTTC. Encoded protein: CASSLPSQSGYTF.

The sample holds one count of this clone. This chain links TRBV5-4 with TRBJ2-1, with 8 bases lining up with TRBD2. There are 16 residues in the CDR3. Per germline, CDR1 SGHNT and CDR2 YYREEE (reference sequence). V shed 7 bases and J 7 bases; nucleotides not matched to a gene: 16. The CDR3 sequence: CASAVATGRARNEQFF. Here the CDR3 DNA reads TGTGCCAGCGCAGTTGCTACCGGGAGGGCCCGGAATGAGCAGTTCTTC.

This clone has a single count. The V gene is TRBV28, the J gene TRBJ1-2; no clear D. The CDR3 has 12 residues. The germline gives CDR1 MDHEN, CDR2 SYDVKM. Trimming shortened V by 6 bases and J by 9 bases, and 14 bases separated the two germline ends. The CDR3 reads CASSSLGFSYTF. CDR3 coding DNA: TGTGCCAGCAGCTCCTTGGGCTTTAGCTACACCTTC.

V and J are TRBV24-1 and TRBJ2-1, with 12 bases lining up with TRBD2. Germline trimming cut 6 bases from V and 8 bases from J; bases unmatched to any gene: 7. The germline gives CDR1 KGHDR, CDR2 SFDVKD. There are 15 residues in the CDR3. As DNA, the CDR3 is TGTGCCACCAGTACGACTAGCGGGAGTACGGATGAGCAGTTCTTC. Its translation is CATSTTSGSTDEQFF.

The chain carries TRBV2 and TRBJ2-6; unclear D gene. Germline values: CDR1 SNHLY, CDR2 FYNNEI. V dropped 7 bases and J dropped 4 bases, with 14 bases sitting between them. CDR3 size: 15 residues. The CDR3 here is CASNEFLTGANVLTF. The DNA of the CDR3 is TGTGCCAGCAATGAGTTCCTTACGGGGGCCAACGTCCTGACTTTC.

V usage is TRBV5-1 and J usage is TRBJ1-2; D is ambiguous. Germline V lookup: CDR1 SGHRS, CDR2 YFSETQ. Trimming took off 3 bases at V and 0 bases at J, with 6 bases between the two ends. The CDR3 has 13 residues. The CDR3 bases are TGCGCCAGCAGCTATAATTCTAACTATGGCTACACCTTC. Its protein product is CASSYNSNYGYTF.

The J gene is TRBJ1-1, the V gene TRBV3-1 (or the pseudogene TRBV3-2); a possible D gene is TRBD1 (5 bases). This CDR3 contains 13 residues. The V gene lost 4 bases and the J gene lost 2 bases, with 8 bases spanning the gap. CDR1 is LGHDT and CDR2 is YNNKEL in the germline V gene (reference sequence). For the CDR3, the DNA is TGTGCCAGCAGCCTCGACAGAAACACTGAAGCTTTCTTT. The encoded protein is CASSLDRNTEAFF.

V gene TRBV18 combines with J gene TRBJ1-1; TRBD1 agrees at 9 bases. Germline V lookup: CDR1 KGHSH, CDR2 LQKENI. CDR3 length: 16 residues. J gave up 2 bases and V 4 bases, and 8 bases lay outside the gene matches. DNA of the CDR3: TGTGCCAGCTCACGCGGGACAGGGCAGTCCAACACTGAAGCTTTCTTT. This sequence encodes CASSRGTGQSNTEAFF.

The chain links TRBV5-6 to TRBJ1-4; 9 bases are shared with TRBD1. The length of the CDR3 is 15 residues. V was clipped by 3 bases and J by 7 bases; unmatched bases: 7. Germline CDR1 is SGHDT and CDR2 is YYEEEE. The CDR3 loop is CASSSPGQGGEKLFF. CDR3 nucleotide sequence: TGTGCCAGCAGCTCACCGGGACAGGGTGGTGAAAAACTGTTTTTT.

The rearrangement uses TRBV28 and TRBJ2-7, with TRBD1 as a possible D gene (6 bases). Trimming took off 6 bases at V and 2 bases at J, with 14 bases between the two ends. CDR1 and CDR2 (germline): MDHEN, SYDVKM. The CDR3 spans 14 residues. In DNA form, the CDR3 reads TGTGCCAGCAGCCGTATCACAGGGACCTACGAGCAGTACTTC. Its translation is CASSRITGTYEQYF.

This clone is medium-sized (0.01 to 0.1%). The CDR3 protein is CASSPNLGLNTEAFF. CDR3 DNA: TGTGCCAGCAGTCCCAATTTGGGTCTGAACACTGAAGCTTTCTTT. V is TRBV27 and J is TRBJ1-1, with D hard to call. CDR3 length: 15 residues. From germline, CDR1 is MNHEY and CDR2 SMNVEV (reference sequence). Trimming removed 5 bases at V and 0 bases at J, with 13 bases between.

This clone has only a few counts. This sequence joins TRBV28 and TRBJ1-5; D is ambiguous. This CDR3 region has 14 residues. Germline V CDR1 and CDR2: MDHEN, SYDVKM. V was shortened by 4 bases and J by 1 base, with 8 bases between the two germline ends. DNA of the CDR3: TGTGCCAGCAGTTCCCACGGAAGCAATCAGCCCCAGCATTTT. It translates to CASSSHGSNQPQHF.

J is TRBJ2-1 and V is TRBV19; D is perhaps TRBD2 (7 bases). The CDR3 extends over 14 amino acids. Trimming pared 10 bases from V and 2 bases from J, leaving 15 bases between. Germline assignment: CDR1 LNHDA and CDR2 SQIVND (reference sequence). Written as DNA, the CDR3 is TGTGCCACCTCGTTGGGGGGGCCCTACAATGAGCAGTTCTTC. Protein sequence: CATSLGGPYNEQFF.

The chain recombines TRBV6-5 with TRBJ1-4; D not certain. V was shortened by 11 bases and J by 5 bases, with 18 bases between the two germline ends. The CDR3 has 14 amino acids. Germline V CDR1 and CDR2: MNHEY, SVGAGI. The CDR3 here is CAASKRLGNEKLFF. CDR3 DNA sequence: TGTGCCGCGTCCAAGAGGCTCGGCAATGAAAAACTGTTTTTT.

The chain employs TRBV30 and TRBJ2-7; D is uncertain. The length of the CDR3 is 12 residues. V was pared by 2 bases and J by 2 bases, with 7 bases between. From germline, CDR1 is GTSNPN and CDR2 SVGIG (reference sequence). The CDR3 coding sequence is TGTGCCTGGAGTCTCGGAACCTACGAGCAGTACTTC. It specifies CAWSLGTYEQYF.

This chain joins TRBV7-2 and TRBJ1-6; 9 bases line up with TRBD1. The V segment lost 5 bases and the J segment 9 bases; nucleotides outside the gene matches: 5. Germline V lookup: CDR1 SGHTA, CDR2 FQGNSA. This CDR3 spans 14 amino acids. The DNA of the CDR3 is TGTGCCAGCAGCCGGGACAGGGTCGGTTCACCCCTCCACTTT. Protein sequence: CASSRDRVGSPLHF.

The genes are TRBV3-1 (or the pseudogene TRBV3-2) and TRBJ1-1; 8 bases fit TRBD1. Germline trimming cut 4 bases from V and 5 bases from J; bases unmatched to any gene: 6. Germline loops: CDR1 LGHDT, CDR2 YNNKEL (reference sequence). The CDR3 runs 14 residues. The CDR3 coding sequence is TGTGCCAGCAGCCTAAGCAGGGGGCAGACTGAAGCTTTCTTT. This encodes CASSLSRGQTEAFF.

This chain joins TRBV24-1 and TRBJ2-6, with D unresolved. V was clipped by 3 bases and J by 0 bases, with 8 bases between them. The CDR3 loop spans 16 amino acids. The germline gives CDR1 KGHDR, CDR2 SFDVKD. CDR3 loop: CATSDATSSGANVLTF. In DNA, the CDR3 is TGTGCCACCAGTGATGCCACAAGCTCTGGGGCCAACGTCCTGACTTTC.

CDR3 sequence (DNA): TGTGCCAGCAGCAACAGACTGAACACTGAAGCTTTCTTT. Encoded protein: CASSNRLNTEAFF. V usage is TRBV21-1 and J usage is TRBJ1-1. TRBV21-1 is given as a pseudogene. The CDR3 is 13 amino acids.

The V and J genes are TRBV14 and TRBJ2-7, with TRBD1 matching over 9 bases. Germline lookup yields CDR1 SGHDN and CDR2 FVKESK. This CDR3 has 15 residues. J lost 2 bases, V lost 1 base, and 3 bases had no gene match. DNA of the CDR3: TGTGCCAGCAGCCAAGGGACAGGGGTGACCTACGAGCAGTACTTC. It codes for CASSQGTGVTYEQYF. Full variable domain (remainder filled in from reference TRBV14 and TRBJ2-7): EAGVTQFPSHSVIEKGQTVTLRCDPISGHDNLYWYRRVMGKEIKFLLHFVKESKQDESGMPNNRFLAERTGGTYSTLKVQPAELEDSGVYFCASSQGTGVTYEQYFGPGTRLTVT.

This chain connects TRBV29-1 to TRBJ1-1; 7 bases match TRBD1. Trimming took 5 bases from V and 3 from J; bases not matched to a gene: 6. Looked up from germline, CDR1 is SQVTM and CDR2 is ANQGSEA. There are 13 residues in the CDR3. CDR3 nucleotide sequence: TGCAGCGTTTCCCAGGGACAGCACACTGAAGCTTTCTTT. It specifies CSVSQGQHTEAFF.

The gene calls are TRBV5-4 and TRBJ1-1, with D tentatively TRBD1 (6 bases). Looked up from germline, CDR1 is SGHNT and CDR2 is YYREEE (reference sequence). The CDR3 runs 14 residues. Trimming took off 4 bases at V and 4 bases at J, with 14 bases between the two ends. The CDR3 spells CASSGGRRVTEAFF. The CDR3 DNA is TGTGCCAGCAGCGGGGGGCGGCGGGTCACTGAAGCTTTCTTT.